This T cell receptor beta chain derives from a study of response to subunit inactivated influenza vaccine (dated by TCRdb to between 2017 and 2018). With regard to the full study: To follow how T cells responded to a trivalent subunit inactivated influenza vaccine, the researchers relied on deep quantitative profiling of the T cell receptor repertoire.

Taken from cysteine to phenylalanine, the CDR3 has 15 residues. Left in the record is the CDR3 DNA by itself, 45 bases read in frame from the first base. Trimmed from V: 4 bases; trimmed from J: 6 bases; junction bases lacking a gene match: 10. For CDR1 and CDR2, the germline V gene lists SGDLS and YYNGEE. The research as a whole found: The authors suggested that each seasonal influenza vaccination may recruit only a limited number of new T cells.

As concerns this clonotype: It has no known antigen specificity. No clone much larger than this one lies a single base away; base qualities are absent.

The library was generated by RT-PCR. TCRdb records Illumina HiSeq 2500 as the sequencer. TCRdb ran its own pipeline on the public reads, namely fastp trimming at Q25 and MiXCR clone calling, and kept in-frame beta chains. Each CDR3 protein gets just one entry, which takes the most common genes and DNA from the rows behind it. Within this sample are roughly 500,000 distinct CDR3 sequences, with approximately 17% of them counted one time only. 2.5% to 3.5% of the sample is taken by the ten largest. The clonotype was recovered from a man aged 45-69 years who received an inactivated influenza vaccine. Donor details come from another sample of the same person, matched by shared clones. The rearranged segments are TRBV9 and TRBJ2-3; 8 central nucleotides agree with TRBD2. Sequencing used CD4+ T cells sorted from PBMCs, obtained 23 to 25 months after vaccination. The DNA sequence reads TGTGCCAGCAGCCCCTCGGGGGGGGCGCGGGATACGCAGTATTTT. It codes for CASSPSGGARDTQYF.